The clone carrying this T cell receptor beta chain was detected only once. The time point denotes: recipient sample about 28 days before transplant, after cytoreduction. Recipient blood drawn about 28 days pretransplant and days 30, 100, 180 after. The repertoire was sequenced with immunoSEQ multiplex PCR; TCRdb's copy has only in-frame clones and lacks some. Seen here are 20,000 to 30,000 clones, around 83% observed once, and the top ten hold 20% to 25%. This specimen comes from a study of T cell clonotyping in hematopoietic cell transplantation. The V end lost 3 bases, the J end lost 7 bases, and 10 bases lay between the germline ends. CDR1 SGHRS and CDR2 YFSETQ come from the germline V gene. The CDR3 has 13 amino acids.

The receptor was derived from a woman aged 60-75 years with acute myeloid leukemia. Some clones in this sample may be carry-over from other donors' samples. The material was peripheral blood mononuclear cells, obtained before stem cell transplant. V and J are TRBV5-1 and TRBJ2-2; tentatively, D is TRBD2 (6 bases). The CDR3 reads CASSSGGLGELFF. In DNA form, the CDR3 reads TGCGCCAGCAGCTCCGGGGGTCTCGGGGAGCTGTTTTTT.